This T cell receptor (beta chain) came from a study of cytomegalovirus exposure and HLA in healthy donors (dated by TCRdb to the late 2010s). Regarding the complete study: According to an earlier analysis of a few hundred of the donors, 150 million to 200 million T cells yielded some 110 million unique TCR beta sequences and 276 Gb of sequence data. Across roughly 420 genotyped donors of the cohort, an average of about 200,000 unique TCR beta nucleotide sequences per donor were sequenced, and roughly 20% of those sequences were non-productive. A later genetic analysis used genome-wide SNP genotypes for about 65% of the roughly 670 donors, treating that subset as a discovery cohort. An early release covering roughly 640 HLA-typed donors comprised roughly 300 gigabases of sequencing data and approximately 80 million unique TCR sequences. Besides the first cohort of roughly 640 subjects, a separate validation cohort made up of over a hundred different subjects was used. Alongside the repertoire data, information on donor age, sex, ethnicity and CMV serostatus was compiled. Because of strong linkage in the cohort, five DR-DQ haplotypes were treated as single units for association and clustering. Both class I and class II loci were covered by HLA typing, at four-digit resolution. An earlier analysis of 500 to 750 of the donors applied high-throughput TCR beta sequencing to assess whether each TCR beta V gene segment acted as functional or pseudogenic. In the later analysis, no new phenotypic data were used to find candidate immune exposures; instead, reliance was placed on TCR beta sequences and their occurrence across donors. Every discovery cohort repertoire had been produced on one sequencing platform. The aim of the study was to test whether cataloging public T cell receptors could identify signatures of past pathogen exposure. Typing coverage differed by locus: A, B, C, DRB1 and DQB1 were typed in roughly 629-630 donors, DQA1 in 500 to 550, DPA1 in 600 to 610, and DPB1 in 472. The study combined high-throughput TCR immunosequencing, statistical association of individual TCRs with disease status, and machine learning to predict cytomegalovirus infection status. A later analysis re-examined previously published TCR beta repertoires from more than 600 donors and added high-resolution HLA genotyping to investigate patterns of TCR occurrence. Among the roughly 430 genotyped donors, approximately 82% belonged to the genetic ancestry cluster associated with self-reported Caucasian donors. The study used immunosequencing to profile the T cell repertoires of around 600 subjects and linked those repertoires to cytomegalovirus serostatus.

The investigation overall reported the following: In an earlier analysis of several hundred of the donors, most TCR beta V segments were observed in productive rearrangements about 87% or about 30% of the time, broadly matching IMGT annotations. In vitro tests confirmed that a few of the cytomegalovirus-associated TCR beta chains recognize cytomegalovirus antigens. According to a later genetic analysis, donors in an Asian-associated ancestry cluster had fewer N-insertions in productive TCRs than the roughly 700-donor mean. When HLA alleles, especially DR and DQ, strongly co-occurred, TCR associations were difficult to assign to individual alleles. The authors suggested that the approach could potentially be generalized to other disease states and immunological phenotypes. According to a later analysis, parvovirus B19, influenza, CMV and Epstein-Barr virus appeared linked to several top co-occurrence clusters. According to a later analysis, most CMV-associated TCR beta chains appeared to be HLA-restricted, and the HLA associations seemed to be driven largely by CMV exposure. Sequencing depth was assumed to be roughly uniform across donors in the presence/absence analyses, though that assumption may not hold. In a later analysis, about 16,000 TCR beta sequences were associated with specific HLA alleles at a false discovery rate of 0.05. For the cohort, immune exposure information was limited to CMV serostatus. In a later analysis, TCR association rates were found to vary across HLA loci, with the most associated TCRs seen for DRB1 alleles and the fewest for HLA-C alleles. Because the 87-base-pair reads could not distinguish some IMGT-functional V segments, including TRBV6-2 and TRBV6-3, those segments were excluded. Because HLA typing was unavailable for some donors at each locus, only the typed subset was used in association tests. Linkage disequilibrium might explain the correlated functional status among segregating V segments, but an unknown experimental factor could not be ruled out. Only TCR beta chains were sequenced in this cohort, and the absence of alpha or paired-chain data limited detectable features. In the study, around 150 TCR beta chains were listed as associated with cytomegalovirus. A cluster of highly shared sequence variants was judged likely to be a technical artifact of the sequencing pipeline. A further reported finding was that TCR beta sequences accurately predicted the HLA-A and HLA-B alleles for most subjects in the first cohort. While some public TCRs were present in many individuals, most TCR sequences turned up only very rarely across donors. In both the original and validation cohorts, the classifier was reported to diagnose cytomegalovirus status with high specificity and sensitivity. Because counts were too low, about 18 rarely observed V segments, including chromosome 9 orphons, were excluded from the earlier analysis of 587 of the donors. A later genetic analysis associated a missense DCLRE1C variant with V-gene and J-gene trimming of TCR beta chains, and an independent cohort replicated the association. In a later analysis, HLA-associated TCR beta chains were found to be more clonally expanded and to have lower generation probabilities than equally common non-associated chains.

Spanning cysteine to phenylalanine, the CDR3 consists of 15 amino acids. The sequence is cut down to CDR3 DNA, 45 bases in frame from base 1. V drops 1 base and J drops 4 bases, leaving 8 bases in between. For CDR1 and CDR2, the germline V gene lists MDHEN and SYDVKM. Library preparation was by the immunoSEQ multiplex PCR assay. A mixture of 60 forward primers for TCR Vbeta segments and 13 reverse primers for TCR Jbeta segments was used in the multiplex PCR. Amplification of the CDR3 region of rearranged TCR beta genes was performed with a multiplex PCR assay on genomic DNA. On the Illumina HiSeq System, the amplified TCR beta libraries were sequenced as 87-base-pair reads. Concerning the study's data processing: In a later analysis, tens of millions of unique TCR beta chains were counted across the roughly 610 repertoires, and some 10 million of these chains were shared by at least two donors. A nearest-neighbor algorithm error-corrected the raw reads and collapsed the reads into unique sequences, merging closely related sequences to remove PCR and sequencing errors. CDR3 sequences were aligned to IMGT reference sequences to assign V, D and J gene segments. For a sequence to be retained, a match of at least six nucleotides was required to both a V gene segment and a J gene segment. Rearrangements were classified as productive when the CDR3 lacked stop codons and remained in frame with V and J, and all other rearrangements were classified as non-productive. CDR3 was defined by IMGT convention, running from the second conserved V-encoded cysteine to the conserved J-encoded phenylalanine. Sequences without an unambiguous match to a single V gene segment were excluded from the earlier analysis of 450 to 650 of the donors. An earlier analysis of a few hundred of the donors called V segments functional above 56.7% productive rearrangements and segregating when the between-donor standard deviation exceeded 5%. A statistical classification framework was built to diagnose cytomegalovirus status from the catalog of TCR beta chain sequences. In a later analysis, TCR nucleotide sequences were compared against IMGT/GENE-DB human TR gene sequences so that V and J genes could be assigned. Using the TCRdist pipeline, a later analysis assigned CDR3 sequences along with most-parsimonious VDJ recombination scenarios. In a later analysis, each TCR beta chain was defined by its CDR3 amino acid sequence together with its V-gene family, and reads lacking a unique V-gene family were excluded. In a later analysis, 500 to 700 highly shared, low-generation-probability nucleotide sequences were removed to address suspected cross-contamination and a sequencing artifact. In a later analysis, a clonal expansion index for each public chain was calculated from normalized within-repertoire ranks of inferred template counts. In a later analysis, generation probabilities were computed with a VDJ recombination model fitted to out-of-frame rearrangements, and the resulting probabilities were checked against IGoR. A later analysis scored TCR-TCR, TCR-HLA and TCR-CMV co-occurrence with hypergeometric tests, applying a repertoire-size bias correction to TCR pairs. To estimate false discovery rates, a later analysis permuted the HLA or CMV assignments 20 times. In a later analysis, co-occurring TCRs were grouped using DBSCAN, and TCRdist sequence similarity was added for clustering within HLA-allele-positive subsets. Repertoires with fewer than 30,000 or more than 120,000 public chains, plus five repertoires with anomalous nucleotide sharing, were excluded from co-occurrence clustering. TCRdb carries this immuneACCESS record with in-frame sequences only. Its versions omit some clonotypes, under half of them owing to an unresolved V gene in the studies checked, with the rest unexplained. The DNA was the basis for D and trimming; V, J and clone size are from that table. Across this sample there are over 150,000 clones, with around 74% seen only once. 2.9% of the sample goes to the ten largest clones.

In total, 600 or so healthy bone marrow donors made up the cohort. At the time of sampling, every cohort member was nominally healthy, though immune exposures that went unrecorded were likely present. The donor was CMV seronegative and was included in the group of 352 seronegative cohort members. A peripheral blood sample was collected from each donor, and TCR beta sequencing was performed on peripheral blood mononuclear cells. The Qiagen DNeasy Blood Extraction Kit was used to extract genomic DNA from the blood cell samples. This clone was recorded only once. It lacks a known antigen. No quality values exist for individual bases; no much larger clone is one base distant.

In this chain, TRBV28 is recombined with TRBJ2-6; TRBD2 is a weak D gene call, 5 bases matching. The clonotype originates from a male donor in good health and CMV-seronegative. Sequenced: PBMCs. The DNA reads TGTGCCAGCAGTTTATCCGGGGAGGGGGCCAACGTCCTGACTTTC. This translates into CASSLSGEGANVLTF.